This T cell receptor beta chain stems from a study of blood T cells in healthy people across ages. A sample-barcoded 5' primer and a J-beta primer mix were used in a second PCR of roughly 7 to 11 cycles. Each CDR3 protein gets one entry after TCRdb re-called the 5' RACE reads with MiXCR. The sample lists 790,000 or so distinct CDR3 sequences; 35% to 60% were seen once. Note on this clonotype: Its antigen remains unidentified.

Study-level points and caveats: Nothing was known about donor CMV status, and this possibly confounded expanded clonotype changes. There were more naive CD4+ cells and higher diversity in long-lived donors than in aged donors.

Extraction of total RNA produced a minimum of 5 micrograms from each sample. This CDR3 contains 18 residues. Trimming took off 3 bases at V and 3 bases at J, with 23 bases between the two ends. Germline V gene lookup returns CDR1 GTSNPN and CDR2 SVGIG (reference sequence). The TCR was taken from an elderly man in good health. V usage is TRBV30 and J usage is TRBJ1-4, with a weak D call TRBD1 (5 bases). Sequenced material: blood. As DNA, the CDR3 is TGTGCCTGGAGCCGGGACCATCCGATGATATCCCCTAATGAAAAACTGTTTTTT. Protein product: CAWSRDHPMISPNEKLFF.